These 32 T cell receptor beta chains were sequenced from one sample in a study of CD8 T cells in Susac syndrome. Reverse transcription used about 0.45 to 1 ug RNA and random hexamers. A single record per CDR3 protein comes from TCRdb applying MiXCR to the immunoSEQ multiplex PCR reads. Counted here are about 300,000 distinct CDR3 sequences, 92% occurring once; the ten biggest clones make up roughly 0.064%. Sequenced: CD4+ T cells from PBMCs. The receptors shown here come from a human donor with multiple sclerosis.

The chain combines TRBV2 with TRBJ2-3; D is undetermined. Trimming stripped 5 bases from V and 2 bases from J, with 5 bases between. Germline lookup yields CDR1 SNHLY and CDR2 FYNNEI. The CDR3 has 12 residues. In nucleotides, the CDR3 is TGTGCCAGCAGTTATACCACAGATACGCAGTATTTT. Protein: CASSYTTDTQYF.

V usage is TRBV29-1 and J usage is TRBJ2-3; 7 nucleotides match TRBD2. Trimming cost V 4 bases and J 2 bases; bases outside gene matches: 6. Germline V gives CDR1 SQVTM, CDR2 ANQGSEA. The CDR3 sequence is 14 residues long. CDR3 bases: TGCAGCGTTGTGGCTAGCGGTCACACAGATACGCAGTATTTT. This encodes CSVVASGHTDTQYF.

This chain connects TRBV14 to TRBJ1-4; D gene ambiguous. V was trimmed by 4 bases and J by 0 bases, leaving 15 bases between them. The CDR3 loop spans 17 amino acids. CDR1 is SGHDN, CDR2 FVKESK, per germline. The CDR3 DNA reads TGTGCCAGCAGCCCAAGACCGGTGTTTGCAACTAATGAAAAACTGTTTTTT. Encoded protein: CASSPRPVFATNEKLFF.

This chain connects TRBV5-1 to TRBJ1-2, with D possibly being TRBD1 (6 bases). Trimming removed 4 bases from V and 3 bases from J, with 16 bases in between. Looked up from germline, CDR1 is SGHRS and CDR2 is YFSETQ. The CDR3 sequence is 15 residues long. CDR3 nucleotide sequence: TGCGCCAGCAGCCCCCTAGGAGGACAGCACTATGGCTACACCTTC. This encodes CASSPLGGQHYGYTF.

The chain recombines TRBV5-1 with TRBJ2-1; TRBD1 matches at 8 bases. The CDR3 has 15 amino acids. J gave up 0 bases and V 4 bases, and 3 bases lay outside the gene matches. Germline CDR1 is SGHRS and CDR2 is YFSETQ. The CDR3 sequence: CASSRDRTSYNEQFF. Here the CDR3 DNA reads TGCGCCAGCAGCCGGGACAGGACCTCCTACAATGAGCAGTTCTTC.

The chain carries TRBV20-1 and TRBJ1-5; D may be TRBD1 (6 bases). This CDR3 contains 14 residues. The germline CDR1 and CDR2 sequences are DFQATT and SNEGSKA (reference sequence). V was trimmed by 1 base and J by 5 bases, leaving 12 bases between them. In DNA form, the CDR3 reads TGCAGTGCTAGAGTAGGGGGGCCGCATCAGCCCCAGCATTTT. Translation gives CSARVGGPHQPQHF.

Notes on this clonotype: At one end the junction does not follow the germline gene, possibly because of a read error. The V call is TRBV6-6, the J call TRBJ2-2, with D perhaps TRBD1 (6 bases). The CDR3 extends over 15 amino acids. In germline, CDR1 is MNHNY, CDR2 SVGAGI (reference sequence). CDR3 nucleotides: TGCGCCAGCAGTCTCCGGCAGGGGCACACCGGGGAGCTGTTTTTT. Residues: CASSLRQGHTGELFF.

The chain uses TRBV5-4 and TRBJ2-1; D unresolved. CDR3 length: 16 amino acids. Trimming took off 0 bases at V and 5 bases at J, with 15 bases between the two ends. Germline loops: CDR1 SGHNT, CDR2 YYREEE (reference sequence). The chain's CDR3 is CASSLAISPPNNEQFF. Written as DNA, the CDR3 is TGTGCCAGCAGCTTGGCCATATCACCTCCTAACAATGAGCAGTTCTTC.

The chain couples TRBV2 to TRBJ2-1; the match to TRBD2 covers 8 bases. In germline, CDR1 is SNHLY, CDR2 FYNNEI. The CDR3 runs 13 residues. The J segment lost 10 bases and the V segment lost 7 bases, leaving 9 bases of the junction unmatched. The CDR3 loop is CASNLGLAQEQFF. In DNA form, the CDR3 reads TGTGCCAGCAACCTAGGACTAGCTCAGGAGCAGTTCTTC.

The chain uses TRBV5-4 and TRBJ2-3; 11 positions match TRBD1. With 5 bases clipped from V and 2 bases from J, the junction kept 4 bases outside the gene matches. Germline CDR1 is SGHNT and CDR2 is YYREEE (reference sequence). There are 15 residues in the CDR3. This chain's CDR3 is CASRRTGGTTDTQYF. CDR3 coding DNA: TGTGCCAGCAGACGGACAGGGGGCACCACAGATACGCAGTATTTT.

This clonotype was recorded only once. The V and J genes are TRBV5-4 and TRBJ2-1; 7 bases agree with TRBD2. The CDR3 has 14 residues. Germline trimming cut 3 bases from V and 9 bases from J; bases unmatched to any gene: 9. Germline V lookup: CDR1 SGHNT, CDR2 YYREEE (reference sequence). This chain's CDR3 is CASSSTLTSFEQFF. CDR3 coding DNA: TGTGCCAGCAGCTCTACACTGACTAGCTTTGAGCAGTTCTTC.

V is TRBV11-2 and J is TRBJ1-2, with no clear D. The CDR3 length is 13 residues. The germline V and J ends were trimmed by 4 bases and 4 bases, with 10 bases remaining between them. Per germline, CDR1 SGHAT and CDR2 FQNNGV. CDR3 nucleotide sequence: TGTGCCAGCAGCTCGGGCGATATCTATGGCTACACCTTC. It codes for CASSSGDIYGYTF.

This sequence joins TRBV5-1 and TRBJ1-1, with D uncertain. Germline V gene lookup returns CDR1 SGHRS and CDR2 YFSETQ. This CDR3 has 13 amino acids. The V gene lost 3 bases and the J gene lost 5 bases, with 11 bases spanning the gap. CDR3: CASSWEGRTEAFF. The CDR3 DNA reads TGCGCCAGCAGCTGGGAGGGTCGGACTGAAGCTTTCTTT. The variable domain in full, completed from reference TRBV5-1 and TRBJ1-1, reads KAGVTQTPRYLIKTRGQQVTLSCSPISGHRSVSWYQQTPGQGLQFLFEYFSETQRNKGNFPGRFSGRQFSNSRSEMNVSTLELGDSALYLCASSWEGRTEAFFGQGTRLTVV.

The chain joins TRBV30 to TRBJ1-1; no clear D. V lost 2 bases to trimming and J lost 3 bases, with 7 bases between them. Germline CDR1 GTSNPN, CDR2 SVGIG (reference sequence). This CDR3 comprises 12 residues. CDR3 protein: CAWSPYDTEAFF. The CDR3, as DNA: TGTGCCTGGAGTCCTTATGACACTGAAGCTTTCTTT.

The CDR3 sequence: CATSDPPGQKTTDTQYF. As DNA, the CDR3 is TGTGCCACCAGTGACCCCCCCGGACAGAAAACCACAGATACGCAGTATTTT. The chain employs TRBV24-1 and TRBJ2-3, with D maybe TRBD1 (6 bases). CDR3 size: 17 residues. V shed 4 bases and J shed 2 bases, with 18 bases lying between them. CDR1 and CDR2 (germline): KGHDR, SFDVKD.

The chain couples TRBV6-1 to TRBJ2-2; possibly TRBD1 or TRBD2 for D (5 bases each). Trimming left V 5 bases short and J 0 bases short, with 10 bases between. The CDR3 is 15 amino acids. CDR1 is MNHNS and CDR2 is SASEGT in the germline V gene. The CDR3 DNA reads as TGTGCCAGCAGTCACGGGGCTGCGAACACCGGGGAGCTGTTTTTT. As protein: CASSHGAANTGELFF.

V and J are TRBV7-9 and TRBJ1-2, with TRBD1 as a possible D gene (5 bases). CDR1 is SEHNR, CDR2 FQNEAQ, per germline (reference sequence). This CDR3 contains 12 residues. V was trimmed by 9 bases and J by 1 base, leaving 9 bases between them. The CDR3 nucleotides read TGTGCCAGTGGCGGGGGTAACTATGGCTACACCTTC. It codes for CASGGGNYGYTF.

The DNA for the CDR3 is TGTGCCAGCAGCCCACAGGGCCGTACCTTGAACACTGAAGCTTTCTTT. It encodes CASSPQGRTLNTEAFF. V gene TRBV7-3 combines with J gene TRBJ1-1; D possibly corresponds to TRBD1 (6 bases). This CDR3 is 16 amino acids long. V was trimmed by 5 bases and J by 0 bases, leaving 16 bases between them. Germline CDR1 and CDR2: SGHTA and FQGTGA.

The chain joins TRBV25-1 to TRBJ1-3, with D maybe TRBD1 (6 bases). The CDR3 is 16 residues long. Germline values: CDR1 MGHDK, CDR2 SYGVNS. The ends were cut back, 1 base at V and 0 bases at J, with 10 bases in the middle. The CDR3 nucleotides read TGTGCCAGCAGTGAATGGGACATTCTCTCTGGAAACACCATATATTTT. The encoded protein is CASSEWDILSGNTIYF.

This CDR3 reads CASRGGYTDTQYF. In DNA, the CDR3 is TGTGCCAGCAGGGGGGGGTACACAGATACGCAGTATTTT. The chain combines TRBV7-9 with TRBJ2-3; 7 bases match TRBD2. Germline CDR1 SEHNR, CDR2 FQNEAQ (reference sequence). The CDR3 loop spans 13 amino acids. Trimming removed 6 bases from V and 2 bases from J; junction bases left unmatched: 2.

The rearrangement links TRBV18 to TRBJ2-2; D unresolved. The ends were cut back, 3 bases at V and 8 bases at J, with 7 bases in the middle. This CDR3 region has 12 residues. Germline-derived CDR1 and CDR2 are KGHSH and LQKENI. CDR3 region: CASSPPTGELFF. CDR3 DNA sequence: TGTGCCAGCTCACCCCCGACAGGGGAGCTGTTTTTT.

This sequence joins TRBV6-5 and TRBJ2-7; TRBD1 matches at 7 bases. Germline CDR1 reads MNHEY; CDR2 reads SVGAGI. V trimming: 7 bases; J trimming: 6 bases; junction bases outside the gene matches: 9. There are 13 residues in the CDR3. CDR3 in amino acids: CASTKDRDREQYF. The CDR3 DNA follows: TGTGCCAGCACTAAAGACAGGGATCGCGAGCAGTACTTC.

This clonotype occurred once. The CDR3 protein is CASSPTRRGAKNIQYF. CDR3 nucleotide sequence: TGTGCCAGCAGCCCCACCCGGAGGGGGGCCAAAAACATTCAGTACTTC. This chain uses TRBV7-9 with TRBJ2-4; D assignment may be TRBD1 or TRBD2 (6 bases each). Germline V gene sequence: CDR1 SEHNR, CDR2 FQNEAQ (reference sequence). CDR3 length: 16 amino acids. V was clipped by 5 bases and J by 1 base, with 15 bases between them.

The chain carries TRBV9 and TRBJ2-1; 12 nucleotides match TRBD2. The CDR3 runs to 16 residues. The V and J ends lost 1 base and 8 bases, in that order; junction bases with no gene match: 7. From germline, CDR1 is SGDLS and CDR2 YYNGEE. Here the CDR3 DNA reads TGTGCCAGCAGCGTACAGGGACTAGCGGGCTCGGATGAGCAGTTCTTC. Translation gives CASSVQGLAGSDEQFF.

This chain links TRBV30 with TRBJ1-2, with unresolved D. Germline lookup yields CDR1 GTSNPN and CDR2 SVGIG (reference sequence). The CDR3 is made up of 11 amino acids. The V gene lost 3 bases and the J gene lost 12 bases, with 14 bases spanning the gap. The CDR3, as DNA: TGTGCCTGGAGCCGTAACGATTGGCACACCTTC. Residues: CAWSRNDWHTF.

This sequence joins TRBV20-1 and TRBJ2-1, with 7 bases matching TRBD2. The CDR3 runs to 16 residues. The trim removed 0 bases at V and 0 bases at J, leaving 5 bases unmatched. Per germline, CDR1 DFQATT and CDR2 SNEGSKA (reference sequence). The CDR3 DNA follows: TGCAGTGCTAGAGATCCGCGGGGGAGCTCCTACAATGAGCAGTTCTTC. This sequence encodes CSARDPRGSSYNEQFF.

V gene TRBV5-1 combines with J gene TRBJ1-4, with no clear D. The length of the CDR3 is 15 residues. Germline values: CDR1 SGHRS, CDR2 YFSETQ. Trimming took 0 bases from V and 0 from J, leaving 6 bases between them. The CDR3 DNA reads TGCGCCAGCAGCTTGGCCGTTGCAACTAATGAAAAACTGTTTTTT. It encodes CASSLAVATNEKLFF.

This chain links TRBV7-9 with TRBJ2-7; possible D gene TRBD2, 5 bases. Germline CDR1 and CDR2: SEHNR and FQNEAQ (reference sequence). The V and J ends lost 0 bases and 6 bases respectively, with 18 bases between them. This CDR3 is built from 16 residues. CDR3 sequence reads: CASSLANTGGLIEQYF. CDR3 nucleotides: TGTGCCAGCAGCTTAGCCAACACCGGCGGGCTTATCGAGCAGTACTTC.

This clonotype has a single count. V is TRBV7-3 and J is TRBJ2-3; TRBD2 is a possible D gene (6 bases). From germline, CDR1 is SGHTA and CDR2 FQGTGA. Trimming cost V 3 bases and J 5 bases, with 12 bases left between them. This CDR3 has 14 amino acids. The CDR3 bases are TGTGCCAGCAGCTTGGCGGGGATGATAGATACGCAGTATTTT. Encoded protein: CASSLAGMIDTQYF.

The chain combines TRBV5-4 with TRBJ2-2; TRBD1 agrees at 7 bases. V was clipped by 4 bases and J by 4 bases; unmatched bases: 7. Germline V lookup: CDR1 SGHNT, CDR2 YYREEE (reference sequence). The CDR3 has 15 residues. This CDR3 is CASSRGTEFTGELFF. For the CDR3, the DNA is TGTGCCAGCAGCCGAGGGACAGAGTTCACCGGGGAGCTGTTTTTT.

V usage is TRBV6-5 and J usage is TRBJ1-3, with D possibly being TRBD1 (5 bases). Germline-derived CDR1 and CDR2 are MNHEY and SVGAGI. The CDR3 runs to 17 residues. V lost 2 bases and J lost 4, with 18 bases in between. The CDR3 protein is CASSYGADHRGGNTIYF. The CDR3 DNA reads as TGTGCCAGCAGTTACGGGGCAGACCACAGAGGGGGAAACACCATATATTTT.

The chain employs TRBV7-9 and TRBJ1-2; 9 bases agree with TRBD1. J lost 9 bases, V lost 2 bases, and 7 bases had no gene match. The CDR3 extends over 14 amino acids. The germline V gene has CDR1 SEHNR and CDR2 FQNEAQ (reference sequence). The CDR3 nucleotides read TGTGCCAGCAGCTTAATTGGACAGGGGATCCGCTACACCTTC. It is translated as CASSLIGQGIRYTF.